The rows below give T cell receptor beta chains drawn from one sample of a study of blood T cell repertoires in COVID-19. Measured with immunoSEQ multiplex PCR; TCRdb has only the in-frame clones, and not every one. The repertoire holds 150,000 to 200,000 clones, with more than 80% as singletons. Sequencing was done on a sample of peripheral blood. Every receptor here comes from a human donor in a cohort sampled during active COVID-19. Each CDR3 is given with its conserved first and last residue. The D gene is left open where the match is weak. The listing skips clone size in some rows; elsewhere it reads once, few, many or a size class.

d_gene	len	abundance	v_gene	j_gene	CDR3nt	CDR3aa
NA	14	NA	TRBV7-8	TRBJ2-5	TGTGCCAGCAGCGCGACTTATGGGCAAGAGACCCAGTACTTC	CASSATYGQETQYF
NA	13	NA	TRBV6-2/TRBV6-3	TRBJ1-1	TGTGCCAGCAGCTTAGACAGGAACACTGAAGCTTTCTTT	CASSLDRNTEAFF
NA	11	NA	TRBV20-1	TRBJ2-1	TGCAGTGCTCTCAGGCCCCGGGAGCAGTTCTTC	CSALRPREQFF
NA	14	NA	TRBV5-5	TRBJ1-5	TGTGCCAGCAGCTTTGGGACAAGCAATCAGCCCCAGCATTTT	CASSFGTSNQPQHF
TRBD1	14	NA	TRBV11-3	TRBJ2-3	TGTGCCAGCTCACGGGGACAGCGCACAGATACGCAGTATTTT	CASSRGQRTDTQYF
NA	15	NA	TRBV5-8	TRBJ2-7	TGTGCCAGCAGCTTAAGACAGATGAGCTCCTACGAGCAGTACTTC	CASSLRQMSSYEQYF
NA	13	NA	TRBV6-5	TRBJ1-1	TGTGCCAGCAGTTACTCGACGGGTAAAAAAGCTTTCTTT	CASSYSTGKKAFF
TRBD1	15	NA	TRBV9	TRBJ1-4	TGTGCCAGCAGCCCCCGGACAGGGACTAATGAAAAACTGTTTTTT	CASSPRTGTNEKLFF
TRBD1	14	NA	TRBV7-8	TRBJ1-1	TGTGCCAGCAGCTTAATACAGGGGAGGACTGAAGCTTTCTTT	CASSLIQGRTEAFF
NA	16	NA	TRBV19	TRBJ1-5	TGTGCCAGTAGACCTCCGGACTGGGATAGCAATCAGCCCCAGCATTTT	CASRPPDWDSNQPQHF
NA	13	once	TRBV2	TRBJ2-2	TGTGCCAGCAGGGACAGGAACACCGGGGAGCTGTTTTTT	CASRDRNTGELFF
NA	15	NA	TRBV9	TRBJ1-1	TGTGCCAGCACCCCCTGGGGCAGCATGAACACTGAAGCTTTCTTT	CASTPWGSMNTEAFF
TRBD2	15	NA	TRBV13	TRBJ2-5	TGTGCCAGCAGCTGGACTAGCGGGGGGGAAGAGACCCAGTACTTC	CASSWTSGGEETQYF
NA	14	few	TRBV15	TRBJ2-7	TGTGCCACCAGCAGTGGGCACGGTGCCTACGAGCAGTACTTC	CATSSGHGAYEQYF
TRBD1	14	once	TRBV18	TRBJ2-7	TGTGCCAGCTCTCCGGGACAGGGGGCTTACGAGCAGTACTTC	CASSPGQGAYEQYF
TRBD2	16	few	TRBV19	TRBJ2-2	TGTGCCAGTAGTATTTTAGCGGGGGAGGGCACCGGGGAGCTGTTTTTT	CASSILAGEGTGELFF
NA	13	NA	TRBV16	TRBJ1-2	TGTGCCAGCAGCCTACACGGACTTCATGGCTACACCTTC	CASSLHGLHGYTF
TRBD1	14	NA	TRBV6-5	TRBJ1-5	TGTGCCAGCACCCTAGGACAGGACAATCAGCCCCAGCATTTT	CASTLGQDNQPQHF
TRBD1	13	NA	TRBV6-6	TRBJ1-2	TGTGCCAGCAGGAGGGACAGGGGTTATGGCTACACCTTC	CASRRDRGYGYTF
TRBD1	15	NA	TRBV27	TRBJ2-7	TGTGCCAGCAGTCTGTCCGGGACAGGGACGGACGAGCAGTACTTC	CASSLSGTGTDEQYF
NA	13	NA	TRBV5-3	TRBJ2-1	TGTGCCAGAAGCCCTCCTCCCCCGAGGGAGCAGTTCTTC	CARSPPPPREQFF
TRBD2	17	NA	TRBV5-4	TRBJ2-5	TGTGCCAGCAGCTTGGCCATAACTAGCGTAAGGGGTGAGACCCAGTACTTC	CASSLAITSVRGETQYF
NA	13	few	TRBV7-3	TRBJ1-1	TGTGCCAGCAGCCGAAATTTCGGCACTGAAGCTTTCTTT	CASSRNFGTEAFF
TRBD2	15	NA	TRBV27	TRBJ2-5	TGTGCCAGCAGTCCCTCCGGGGGGGGGCAAGAGACCCAGTACTTC	CASSPSGGGQETQYF
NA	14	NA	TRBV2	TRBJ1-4	TGTGCCAGCAGTGAATCCCTTTCTAATGAAAAACTGTTTTTT	CASSESLSNEKLFF
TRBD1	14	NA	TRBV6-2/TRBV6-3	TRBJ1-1	TGTGCCAGCAGTAAAACAGGGGTAGGCACTGAAGCTTTCTTT	CASSKTGVGTEAFF
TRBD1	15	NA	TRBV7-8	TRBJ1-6	TGTGCCAGCAGCCAGATGACAGGGGGCAATTCACCCCTCCACTTT	CASSQMTGGNSPLHF
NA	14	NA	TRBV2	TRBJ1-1	TGTGCCAGCAAGATTCAGGGTGGGTATCTTGAAGCTTTCTTT	CASKIQGGYLEAFF
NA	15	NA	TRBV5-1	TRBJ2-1	TGCGCCAGCAGCCAAGAGCTCGCCTCCCCCAATGAGCAGTTCTTC	CASSQELASPNEQFF
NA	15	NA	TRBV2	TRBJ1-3	TGTGCCAGCAGTGAAAACTCAGGGGCTGGAAACACCATATATTTT	CASSENSGAGNTIYF
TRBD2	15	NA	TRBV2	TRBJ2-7	TGTGCCAGCAGTTTTAGCGGGGGCCCCTCCTACGAGCAGTACTTC	CASSFSGGPSYEQYF
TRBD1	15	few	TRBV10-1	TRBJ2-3	TGCGCCAGCAGTGAACGGGACAGGGGCACAGATACGCAGTATTTT	CASSERDRGTDTQYF
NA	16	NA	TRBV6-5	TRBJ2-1	TGTGCCAGCAGTTACTCGACAGGCCAGGGGTACAATGAGCAGTTCTTC	CASSYSTGQGYNEQFF
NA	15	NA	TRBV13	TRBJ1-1	TGTGCCAGCAGCCCCTTACAGGGAGTGAACACTGAAGCTTTCTTT	CASSPLQGVNTEAFF
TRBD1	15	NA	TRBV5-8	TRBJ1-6	TGTGCCAGCAGCTCAAAACAGGGGGGGCTTTCACCCCTCCACTTT	CASSSKQGGLSPLHF
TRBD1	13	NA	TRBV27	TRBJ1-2	TGTGCCAGCAGCTATACAGGGGACTATGGCTACACCTTC	CASSYTGDYGYTF
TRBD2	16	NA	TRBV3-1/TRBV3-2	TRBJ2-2	TGTGCCAGCAGCCAAGATGCGGGGACTAGCGGTGCCAGGCTGTTTTTT	CASSQDAGTSGARLFF
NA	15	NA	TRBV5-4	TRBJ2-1	TGTGCCAGCAGCTTGGGGTGGGGGGACTACAATGAGCAGTTCTTC	CASSLGWGDYNEQFF
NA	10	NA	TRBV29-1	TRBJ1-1	TGCAGCGCCTATGGACTGCGAGCTTTCTTT	CSAYGLRAFF
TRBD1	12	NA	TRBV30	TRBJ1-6	TGTGCCCTCGACAGGGGGCTATCATCCCTCCACTTT	CALDRGLSSLHF
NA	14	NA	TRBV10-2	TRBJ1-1	TGCGCCAGCAGTGAGTCGAGGGGGAGCACTGAAGCTTTCTTT	CASSESRGSTEAFF
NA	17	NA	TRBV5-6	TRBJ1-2	TGTGCCAGCAGCTGGCTCCAGGGAAGGGTGACAGGCTATGGCTACACCTTC	CASSWLQGRVTGYGYTF
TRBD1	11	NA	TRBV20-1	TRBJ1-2	TGCAGTGCCCCCGGGACAGGGCGCTACACCTTC	CSAPGTGRYTF
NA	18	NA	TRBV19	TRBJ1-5	TGTGCCAGTAGTATCATGACAGGCGGGTCGGGGAGCAATCAGCCCCAGCATTTT	CASSIMTGGSGSNQPQHF
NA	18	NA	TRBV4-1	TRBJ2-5	TGCGCCAGCAGCCAAGGCCAGGGGGGTGCTCCTTTGGTGCAGACCCAGTACTTC	CASSQGQGGAPLVQTQYF